Reported below is one T cell receptor beta chain. Its cognate antigen is unknown. The data were obtained in a study of CXCR3-negative and CXCR3-positive naive CD8 T cells. General observations from the study: Surface CD5 matched across naive subsets, and TRB CDR3 properties served to infer TCR strength. Greater hydrophobicity was found in TRB CDR3s of CXCR3-positive naive cells than of CXCR3-negative naive cells. Most assays were run on fresh PBMCs (CXCR3 expression partially decreased after cryopreservation). High diversity, comparable across both naive subsets, contrasted with much lower diversity in memory CD8+ cells.

Cells classed as naive CD8+ T cells were CD45RO-CCR7+CD27+CD95-. Germline CDR1 MDHEN, CDR2 SYDVKM. The CDR3 sequence is 14 residues long. The authors made the TRB cDNA libraries by 5' RACE using UMI labels. Each CDR3 protein gets one entry in TCRdb, which reprocessed the 5' RACE reads and gives no DNA. The listing contains under 70,000 distinct CDR3 sequences. The sequenced material came from naive CXCR3+ CD8+ T cells from blood. Subset indicated: CD45RO-CCR7+CD27+CD95- naive CD8+ T cells expressing CXCR3 (TNR3+). This TCR derives from a human donor in good health. Some clones in this sample may be carry-over from other donors' samples. The gene calls are TRBV28 and TRBJ2-3; TCRdb indicates TRBD1, and absent DNA this call remains unverified. Here the CDR3 reads CASSTGQETDTQYF.